This entry concerns a single T cell receptor beta chain. Its antigen has not been determined. Base qualities are missing; no much larger clone stands one base away. These data are taken from a study of OX40 agonist ivuxolimab in advanced cancers. Describing the broader study: The costimulatory receptor OX40 (CD134) was targeted by ivuxolimab, a fully human IgG2 agonistic monoclonal antibody. Intravenous ivuxolimab was administered to patients every 2 weeks at six dose levels: 0.01, 0.1, 0.3, 1.5, 3 and 10 mg/kg. Partial responses occurred in three dose-escalation patients, of whom one had hepatocellular carcinoma and two had cutaneous melanoma. The paper reports the monotherapy dose-escalation portion (N = 52 patients) of the phase I ivuxolimab trial. Prior anti-PD-1, anti-PD-L1 or anti-CTLA-4 therapy was permitted, and less than 45% of dose-escalation patients had received checkpoint inhibitors. In the dose-escalation cohort, 75% to 85% of patients were male, and the mean age was approximately 60 years with a range of 23 to 79. The point of sequencing TCRbeta in the periphery was to test whether ivuxolimab changed TCR sequence diversity and drove clonal T-cell expansion. Of the roughly 52 dose-escalation patients, hepatocellular carcinoma was present in around 20, melanoma in approximately 15, renal cell carcinoma in 9 and head and neck cancer in 9. Study-wide findings and limitations: After ivuxolimab, expanded clones were on average more numerous among CD8+ T cells than among CD4+ T cells. The antigen specificity of the peripheral T cells that underwent clonal expansion was not determined. At doses of 0.1 to 3.0 mg/kg, clonal expansion of both CD4+ and CD8+ blood T cells was observed from baseline to week 6. Low levels of normalized T-cell clonal expansion were also seen in some patients who did not respond. In partial responders in the 0.1-3.0 mg/kg groups, normalized peripheral clonal expansion was found to be among the lowest, especially among CD8+ T cells.

Genomic DNA was extracted from sorted cells for sequencing of the TCRbeta CDR3 region. The immunoSEQ Assay was used for sequencing of TCRbeta CDR3 regions. The table comes from immuneACCESS by way of TCRdb, which keeps in-frame sequences with V and J called. Part of the clones is missing from these tables; in studies checked, under half for an unresolved V gene and the rest for unknown reasons. The sample table contains around 68,000 clones; only one count was recorded for about 91% of them. Around 0.33% of the sample goes to the ten largest clones. V gives up 5 bases and J gives up 6 bases, and the segment between their germline ends measures 11 bases. CDR1 and CDR2 were assigned from the germline V gene as SGHNT and YENEEA. From the cysteine up to the phenylalanine, the CDR3 has a length of 13 residues. Only the CDR3 DNA stays, 39 bases, in frame from base 1. The trial excluded patients who had a history of autoimmune disease or who were on systemic immunosuppression. In every dose cohort, peripheral blood was drawn for TCR sequencing at baseline, cycle 4 day 1, and cycle 7 day 1. Samples came from an open-label, multicenter, first-in-human phase I dose-escalation trial of ivuxolimab. The trial enrolled adults with locally advanced or metastatic head and neck squamous cell, hepatocellular, melanoma or renal cell carcinoma. Before TCR sequencing, CD4+ T cells and CD8+ T cells were sorted from peripheral blood as separate populations.

The sample was CD4+ or CD8+ T cells sorted from blood, taken in a trial of the OX40 agonist ivuxolimab. This receptor was taken from an adult with an advanced solid tumor such as melanoma, head and neck, liver or kidney cancer. The sequence joins TRBV11-3 to TRBJ2-1; no D gene call is confident. Here is the DNA: TGTGCCAGCAGCCTCCCGAGTTCCAATGAGCAGTTCTTC. The translation is CASSLPSSNEQFF.